The sequence of this TCR beta chain was determined in a study of blood T cell repertoires in COVID-19. Study background: COVID-19 samples collected from the United States, Italy and Spain covered acute and convalescent phases.

During active infection, Seattle patients enrolled and were then monitored through disease. The germline V gene has CDR1 SQVTM and CDR2 ANQGSEA. Losses at the gene ends were 7 bases for V and 2 bases for J; bases not matched to a gene: 9. The CDR3 is 15 residues long. Authors' methods: Amplification of reference gene primers was used by the study to estimate nucleated cell counts. Using immunoSEQ multiplex PCR, the repertoire was profiled, and TCRdb retains in-frame clones only, with some absent. D and trimming were read from the DNA, whereas the V and J calls and clone size are those reported in that table. This table holds over 200,000 clones, approximately 90% found once.

The TCR sequence derives from a man aged 30 to 45 with COVID-19, enrolled during active disease. J is TRBJ1-3 and V is TRBV29-1; 9 nucleotides align to TRBD1. Material: peripheral blood. Here the CDR3 reads CSATQQGAPGNTIYF. CDR3 DNA sequence: TGCAGCGCTACGCAACAGGGGGCGCCTGGAAACACCATATATTTT.